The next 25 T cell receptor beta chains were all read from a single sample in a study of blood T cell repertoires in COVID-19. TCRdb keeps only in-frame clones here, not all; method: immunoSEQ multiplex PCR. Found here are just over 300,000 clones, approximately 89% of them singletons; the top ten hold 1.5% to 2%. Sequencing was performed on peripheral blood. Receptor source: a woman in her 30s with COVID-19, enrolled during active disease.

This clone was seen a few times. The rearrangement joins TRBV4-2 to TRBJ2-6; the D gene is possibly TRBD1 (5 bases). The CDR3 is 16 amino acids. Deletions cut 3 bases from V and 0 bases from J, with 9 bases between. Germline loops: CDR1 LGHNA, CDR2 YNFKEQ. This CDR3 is CASSQTAVSGANVLTF. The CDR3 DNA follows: TGTGCCAGCAGCCAGACAGCCGTCTCTGGGGCCAACGTCCTGACTTTC.

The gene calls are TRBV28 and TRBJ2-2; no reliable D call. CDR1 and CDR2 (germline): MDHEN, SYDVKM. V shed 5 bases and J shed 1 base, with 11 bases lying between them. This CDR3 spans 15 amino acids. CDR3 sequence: CASSLFPGNTGELFF. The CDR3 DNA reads TGTGCCAGCAGTCTCTTTCCGGGGAACACCGGGGAGCTGTTTTTT.

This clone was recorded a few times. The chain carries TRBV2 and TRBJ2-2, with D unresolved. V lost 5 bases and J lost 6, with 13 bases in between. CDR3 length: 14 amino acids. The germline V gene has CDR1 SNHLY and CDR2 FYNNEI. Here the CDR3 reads CASSQISSSGELFF. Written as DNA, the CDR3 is TGTGCCAGCAGTCAAATTAGCAGCTCCGGGGAGCTGTTTTTT.

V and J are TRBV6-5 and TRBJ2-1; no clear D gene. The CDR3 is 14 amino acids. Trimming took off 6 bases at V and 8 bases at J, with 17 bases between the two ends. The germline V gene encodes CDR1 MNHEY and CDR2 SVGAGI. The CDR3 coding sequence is TGTGCCAGCAGGGCCCGACTCACAACGGATGAGCAGTTCTTC. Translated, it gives CASRARLTTDEQFF.

The CDR3 DNA reads TGTGCCAGCAGCTTAGTTGGGACAGGTACCGGGGAGCTGTTTTTT. It is translated as CASSLVGTGTGELFF. The chain links TRBV7-8 to TRBJ2-2; TRBD1 matches at 8 bases. CDR1 is SGHVS and CDR2 is FQNEAQ in the germline V gene. The CDR3 extends over 15 amino acids. V shed 1 base and J 5 bases; nucleotides not matched to a gene: 3.

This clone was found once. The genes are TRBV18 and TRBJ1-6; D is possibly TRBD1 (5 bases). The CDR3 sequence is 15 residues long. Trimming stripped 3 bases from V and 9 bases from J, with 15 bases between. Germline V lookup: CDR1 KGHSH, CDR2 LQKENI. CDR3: CASSPFTGGSSPLHF. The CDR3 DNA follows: TGTGCCAGCTCACCTTTTACCGGGGGGAGTTCACCCCTCCACTTT.

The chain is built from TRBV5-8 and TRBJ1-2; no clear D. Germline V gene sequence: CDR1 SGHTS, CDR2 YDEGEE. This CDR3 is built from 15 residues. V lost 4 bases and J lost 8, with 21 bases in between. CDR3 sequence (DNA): TGTGCCAGCAGCGTTACCCGATCAGATGCGGGAGGCTACACCTTC. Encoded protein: CASSVTRSDAGGYTF.

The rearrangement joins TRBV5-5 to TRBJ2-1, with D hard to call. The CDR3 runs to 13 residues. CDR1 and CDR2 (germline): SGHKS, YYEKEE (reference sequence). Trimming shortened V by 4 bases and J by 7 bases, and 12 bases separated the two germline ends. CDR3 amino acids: CASSPRVQNEQFF. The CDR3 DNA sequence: TGTGCCAGCAGCCCCCGGGTACAAAATGAGCAGTTCTTC.

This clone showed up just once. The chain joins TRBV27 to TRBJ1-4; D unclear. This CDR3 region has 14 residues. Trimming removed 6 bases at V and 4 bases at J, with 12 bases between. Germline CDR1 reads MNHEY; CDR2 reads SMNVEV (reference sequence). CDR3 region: CASSVGWSNEKLFF. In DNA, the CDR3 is TGTGCCAGCAGCGTCGGGTGGAGTAATGAAAAACTGTTTTTT.

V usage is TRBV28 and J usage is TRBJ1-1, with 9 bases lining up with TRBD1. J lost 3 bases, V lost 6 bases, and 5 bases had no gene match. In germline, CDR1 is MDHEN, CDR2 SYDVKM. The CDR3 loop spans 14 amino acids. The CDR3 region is CASREQGADTEAFF. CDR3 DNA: TGTGCCAGCAGAGAACAGGGGGCGGACACTGAAGCTTTCTTT.

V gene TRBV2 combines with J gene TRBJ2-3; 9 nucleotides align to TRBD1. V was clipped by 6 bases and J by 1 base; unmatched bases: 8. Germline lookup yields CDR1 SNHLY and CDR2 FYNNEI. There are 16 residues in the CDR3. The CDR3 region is CASRLRDRAGTDTQYF. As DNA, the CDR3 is TGTGCCAGCAGGCTTAGGGACAGGGCCGGCACAGATACGCAGTATTTT. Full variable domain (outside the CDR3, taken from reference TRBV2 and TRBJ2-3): EPEVTQTPSHQVTQMGQEVILRCVPISNHLYFYWYRQILGQKVEFLVSFYNNEISEKSEIFDDQFSVERPDGSNFTLKIRSTKLEDSAMYFCASRLRDRAGTDTQYFGPGTRLTVL.

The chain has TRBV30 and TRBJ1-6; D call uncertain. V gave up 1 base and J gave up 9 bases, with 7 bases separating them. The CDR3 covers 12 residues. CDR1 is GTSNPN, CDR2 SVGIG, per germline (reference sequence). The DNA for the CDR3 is TGTGCCTGGAGTGGAGGGCCTTCACCCCTCCACTTT. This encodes CAWSGGPSPLHF.

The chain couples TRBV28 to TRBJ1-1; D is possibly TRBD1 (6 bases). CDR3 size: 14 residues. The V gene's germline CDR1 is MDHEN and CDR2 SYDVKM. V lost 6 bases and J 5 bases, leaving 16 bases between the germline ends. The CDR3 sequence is CASSSGTLRTEAFF. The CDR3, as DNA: TGTGCCAGCAGCTCGGGGACACTAAGGACTGAAGCTTTCTTT.

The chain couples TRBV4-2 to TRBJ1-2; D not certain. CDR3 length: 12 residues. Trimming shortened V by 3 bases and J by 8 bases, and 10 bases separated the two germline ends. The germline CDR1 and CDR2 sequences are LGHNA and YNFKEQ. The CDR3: CASSHYSGGYTF. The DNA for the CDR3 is TGTGCCAGCAGCCATTACTCCGGGGGCTACACCTTC.

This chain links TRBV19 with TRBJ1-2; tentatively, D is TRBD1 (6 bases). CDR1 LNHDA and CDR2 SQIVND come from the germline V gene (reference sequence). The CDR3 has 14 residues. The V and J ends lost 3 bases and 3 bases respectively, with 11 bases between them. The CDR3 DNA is TGTGCCAGTAGTATCACAGGGAGTGACTATGGCTACACCTTC. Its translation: CASSITGSDYGYTF.

CDR3 sequence (DNA): TGTGCCATCAGTGACGTCAGCCAAGAGACCCAGTACTTC. It is translated as CAISDVSQETQYF. The chain has TRBV10-3 and TRBJ2-5; no clear D gene. CDR1 and CDR2 (germline): ENHRY, SYGVKD. Trimming took 3 bases from V and 1 from J, leaving 6 bases between them. CDR3 length: 13 residues.

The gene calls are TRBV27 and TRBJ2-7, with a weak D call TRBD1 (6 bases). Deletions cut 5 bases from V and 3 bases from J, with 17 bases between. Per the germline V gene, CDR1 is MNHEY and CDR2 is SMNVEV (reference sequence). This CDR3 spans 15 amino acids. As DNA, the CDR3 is TGTGCCAGCAGTCGAACCGGGACACATGTCTACGAGCAGTACTTC. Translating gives CASSRTGTHVYEQYF.

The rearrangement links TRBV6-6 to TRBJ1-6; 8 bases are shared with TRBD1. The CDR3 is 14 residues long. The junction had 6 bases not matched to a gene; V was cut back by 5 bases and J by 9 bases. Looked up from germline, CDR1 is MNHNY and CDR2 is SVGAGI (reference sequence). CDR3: CASSASGGGSPLHF. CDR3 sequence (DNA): TGTGCCAGCAGTGCCTCAGGGGGCGGTTCACCCCTCCACTTT.

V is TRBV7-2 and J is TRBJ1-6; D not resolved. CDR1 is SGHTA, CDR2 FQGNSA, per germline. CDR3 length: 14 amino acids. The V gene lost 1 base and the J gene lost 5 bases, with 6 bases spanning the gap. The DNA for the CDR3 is TGTGCCAGCAGCTTAGGGCGGAATAATTCACCCCTCCACTTT. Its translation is CASSLGRNNSPLHF.

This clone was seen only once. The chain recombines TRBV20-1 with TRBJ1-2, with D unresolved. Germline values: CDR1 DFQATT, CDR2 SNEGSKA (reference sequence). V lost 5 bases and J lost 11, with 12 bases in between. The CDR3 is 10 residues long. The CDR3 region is CSAYTPGYTF. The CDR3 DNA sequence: TGCAGTGCTTACACCCCGGGGTACACCTTC.

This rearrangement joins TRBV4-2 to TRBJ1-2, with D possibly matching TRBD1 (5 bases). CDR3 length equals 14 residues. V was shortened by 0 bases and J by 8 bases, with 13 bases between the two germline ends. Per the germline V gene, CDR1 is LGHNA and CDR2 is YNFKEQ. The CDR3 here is CASSQDPGEEGYTF. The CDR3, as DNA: TGTGCCAGCAGCCAAGATCCGGGGGAAGAAGGCTACACCTTC.

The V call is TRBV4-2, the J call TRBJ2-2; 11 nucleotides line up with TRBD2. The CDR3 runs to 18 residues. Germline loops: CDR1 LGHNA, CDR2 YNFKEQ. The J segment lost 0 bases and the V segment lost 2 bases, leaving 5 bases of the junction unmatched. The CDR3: CASSQSLAGGTNTGELFF. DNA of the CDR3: TGTGCCAGCAGCCAATCGCTAGCGGGGGGCACGAACACCGGGGAGCTGTTTTTT.

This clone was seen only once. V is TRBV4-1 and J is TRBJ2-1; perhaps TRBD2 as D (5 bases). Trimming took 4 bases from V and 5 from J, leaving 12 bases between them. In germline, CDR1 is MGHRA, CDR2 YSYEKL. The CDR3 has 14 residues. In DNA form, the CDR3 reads TGCGCCAGCAGCCCGGGATGGACCGACAATGAGCAGTTCTTC. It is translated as CASSPGWTDNEQFF.

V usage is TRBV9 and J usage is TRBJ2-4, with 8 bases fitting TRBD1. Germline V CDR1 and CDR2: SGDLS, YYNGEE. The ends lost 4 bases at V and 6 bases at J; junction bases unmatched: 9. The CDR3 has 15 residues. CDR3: CASSTLSGGGNIQYF. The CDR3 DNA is TGTGCCAGCAGCACCTTGTCAGGGGGCGGAAACATTCAGTACTTC.

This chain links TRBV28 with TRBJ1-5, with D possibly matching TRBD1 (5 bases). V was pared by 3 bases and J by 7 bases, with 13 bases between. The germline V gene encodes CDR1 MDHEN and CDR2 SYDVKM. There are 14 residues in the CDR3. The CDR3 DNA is TGTGCCAGCAGTTTTTCAGGGTTCGGGCAGCCCCAGCATTTT. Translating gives CASSFSGFGQPQHF. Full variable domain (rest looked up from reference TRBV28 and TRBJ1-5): DVKVTQSSRYLVKRTGEKVFLECVQDMDHENMFWYRQDPGLGLRLIYFSYDVKMKEKGDIPEGYSVSREKKERFSLILESASTNQTSMYLCASSFSGFGQPQHFGDGTRLSIL.